Listed here is a single T cell receptor beta chain. Its antigen remains unknown. This sample was included in a study of OX40 agonist ivuxolimab in advanced cancers. Study overall: Eligibility admitted prior anti-PD-1, anti-PD-L1 or anti-CTLA-4 therapy; around 38% had some.

With 2 bases clipped from V and 6 bases from J, the junction kept 12 bases outside the gene matches. This CDR3 comprises 17 residues. CDR1 is SEHNR, CDR2 FQNEAQ, per germline (reference sequence). Study results and caveats: The expanded peripheral T cells' antigen specificity was not determined. Blood T cells, both CD4+ and CD8+, expanded clonally by week 6 at 0.1 to 3.0 mg/kg. Expansion of clones was among the lowest in partial responders at 0.1-3.0 mg/kg.

The data were produced by immunoSEQ multiplex PCR, yet TCRdb's version contains in-frame clones alone and is incomplete. This sample has roughly 73,000 clones, with 70% to 90% found just once. The source is an adult with an advanced solid tumor such as melanoma, head and neck, liver or kidney cancer. Sequencing used CD4+ or CD8+ T cells sorted from blood, obtained in a trial of the OX40 agonist ivuxolimab. This chain connects TRBV7-9 to TRBJ1-2, with 10 bases lining up with TRBD1. The CDR3 region has the DNA TGTGCCAGCAGCTTAAGGGCCTCTTACGGGACAGGGGATGGCTACACCTTC. This translates into CASSLRASYGTGDGYTF.